The source of this T cell receptor beta chain is a study of blood T cell repertoires in COVID-19. As for the study in general: Nucleic acid was either cDNA or gDNA, and it came from T cells, B-cell-depleted T cells, or PBMCs.

This CDR3 region has 14 residues. The V and J ends lost 1 base and 7 bases respectively, with 12 bases between them. From germline, CDR1 is SGHRS and CDR2 YFSETQ. Profiling relied on immunoSEQ multiplex PCR, and the TCRdb table lists in-frame clones only, not all of them. Of more than 60,000 clones in the sample, roughly 80% were seen once. Only one count was recorded for this clone. The J gene is TRBJ2-1, the V gene TRBV5-1; D is uncertain. Sequencing was done on a sample of peripheral blood. This receptor was obtained from a human donor in a cohort sampled during active COVID-19. The CDR3 bases are TGCGCCAGCAGCTTGAACGTGGCAATTAATGAGCAGTTCTTC. The encoded protein is CASSLNVAINEQFF.